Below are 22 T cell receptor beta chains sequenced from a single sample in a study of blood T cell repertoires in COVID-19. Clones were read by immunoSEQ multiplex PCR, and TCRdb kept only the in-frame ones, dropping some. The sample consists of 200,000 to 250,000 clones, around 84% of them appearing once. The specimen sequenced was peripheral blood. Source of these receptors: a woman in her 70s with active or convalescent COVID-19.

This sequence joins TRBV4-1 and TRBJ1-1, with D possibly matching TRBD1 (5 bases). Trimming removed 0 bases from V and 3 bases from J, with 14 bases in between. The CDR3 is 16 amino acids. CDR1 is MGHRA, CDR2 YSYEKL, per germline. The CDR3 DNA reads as TGCGCCAGCAGCCAAGAGTGGGGCAGGGTGGACACTGAAGCTTTCTTT. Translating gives CASSQEWGRVDTEAFF.

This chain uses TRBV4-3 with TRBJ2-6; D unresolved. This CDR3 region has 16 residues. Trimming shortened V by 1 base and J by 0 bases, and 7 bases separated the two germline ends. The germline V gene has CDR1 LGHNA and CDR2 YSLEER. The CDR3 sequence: CASSQVRSSGANVLTF. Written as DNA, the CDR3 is TGCGCCAGCAGCCAAGTGCGGTCCTCTGGGGCCAACGTCCTGACTTTC.

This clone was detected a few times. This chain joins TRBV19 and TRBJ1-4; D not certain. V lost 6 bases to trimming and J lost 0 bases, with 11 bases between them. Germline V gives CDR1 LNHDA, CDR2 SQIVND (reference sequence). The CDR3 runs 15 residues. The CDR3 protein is CASRSLTTTNEKLFF. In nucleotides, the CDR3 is TGTGCCAGTAGGAGTTTGACAACAACTAATGAAAAACTGTTTTTT.

The CDR3 DNA sequence: TGTGCCATAGCACAGGGCACCGGGGAGCTGTTTTTT. Translated: CAIAQGTGELFF. The chain carries TRBV10-3 and TRBJ2-2; a weak D match, TRBD1 (6 bases). Germline V gene sequence: CDR1 ENHRY, CDR2 SYGVKD. CDR3 length: 12 amino acids. With 9 bases removed from V and 4 bases from J, the gap between germline ends came to 9 bases.

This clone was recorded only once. CDR3 in DNA: TGTGCCAGCAGCGCATTTGTAGGTCTCGGGTACGAGCAGTACTTC. This encodes CASSAFVGLGYEQYF. The J gene is TRBJ2-7, the V gene TRBV9; D remains ambiguous. Trimming stripped 3 bases from V and 4 bases from J, with 17 bases between. The CDR3 has 15 residues. Germline CDR1 reads SGDLS; CDR2 reads YYNGEE.

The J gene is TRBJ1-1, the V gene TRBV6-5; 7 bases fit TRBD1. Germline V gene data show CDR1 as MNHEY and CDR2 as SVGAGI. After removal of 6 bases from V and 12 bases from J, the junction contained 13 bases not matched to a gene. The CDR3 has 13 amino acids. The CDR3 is CASSPDRAGMTFF. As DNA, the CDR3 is TGTGCCAGCAGCCCAGACAGGGCGGGTATGACTTTCTTT.

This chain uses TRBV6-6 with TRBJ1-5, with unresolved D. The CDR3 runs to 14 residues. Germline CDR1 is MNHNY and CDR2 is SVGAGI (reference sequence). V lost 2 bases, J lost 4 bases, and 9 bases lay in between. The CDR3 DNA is TGTGCCAGCAGTTACCGACAACAGAATCAGCCCCAGCATTTT. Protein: CASSYRQQNQPQHF.

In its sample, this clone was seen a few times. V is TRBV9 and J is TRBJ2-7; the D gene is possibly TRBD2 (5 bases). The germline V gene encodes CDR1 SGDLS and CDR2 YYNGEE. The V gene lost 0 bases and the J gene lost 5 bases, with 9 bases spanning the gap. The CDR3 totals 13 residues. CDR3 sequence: CASSVGGIDEQYF. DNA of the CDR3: TGTGCCAGCAGCGTAGGAGGGATCGACGAGCAGTACTTC.

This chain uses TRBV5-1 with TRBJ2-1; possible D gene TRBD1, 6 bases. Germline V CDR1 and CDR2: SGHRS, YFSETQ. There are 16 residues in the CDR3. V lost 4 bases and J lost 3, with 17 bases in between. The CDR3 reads CASSQTGTSFYNEQFF. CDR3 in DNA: TGCGCCAGCAGCCAAACCGGGACAAGTTTCTACAATGAGCAGTTCTTC.

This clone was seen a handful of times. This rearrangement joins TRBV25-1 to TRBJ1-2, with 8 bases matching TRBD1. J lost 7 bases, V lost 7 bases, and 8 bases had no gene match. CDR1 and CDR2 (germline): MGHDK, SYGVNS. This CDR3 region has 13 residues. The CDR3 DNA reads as TGTGCCAGCACCGCAAGTCAGGGGGCTGGCTACACCTTC. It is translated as CASTASQGAGYTF.

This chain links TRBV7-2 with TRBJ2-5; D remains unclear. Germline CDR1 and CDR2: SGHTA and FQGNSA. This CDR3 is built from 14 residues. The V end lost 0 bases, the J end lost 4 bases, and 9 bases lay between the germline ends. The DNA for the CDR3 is TGTGCCAGCAGCTTAGCTCGTGCGCGAGAGACCCAGTACTTC. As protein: CASSLARARETQYF.

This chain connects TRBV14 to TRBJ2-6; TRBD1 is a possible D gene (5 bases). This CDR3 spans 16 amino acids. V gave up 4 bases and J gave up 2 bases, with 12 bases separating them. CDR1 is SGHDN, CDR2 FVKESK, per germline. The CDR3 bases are TGTGCCAGCAGCCCTAGGGGTTTTACTGGGGCCAACGTCCTGACTTTC. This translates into CASSPRGFTGANVLTF.

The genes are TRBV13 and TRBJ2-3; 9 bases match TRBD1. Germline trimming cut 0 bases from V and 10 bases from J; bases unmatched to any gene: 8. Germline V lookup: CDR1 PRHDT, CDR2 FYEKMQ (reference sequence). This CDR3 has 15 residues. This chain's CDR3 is CASSLGTGGKQAQYF. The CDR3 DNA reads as TGTGCCAGCAGCTTAGGGACAGGGGGGAAGCAGGCGCAGTATTTT.

This CDR3 reads CASSPVGGGLDTQYF. DNA of the CDR3: TGTGCCAGCAGCCCGGTGGGCGGGGGGTTGGATACGCAGTATTTT. This chain links TRBV7-2 with TRBJ2-3, with TRBD2 identical over 8 bases. From germline, CDR1 is SGHTA and CDR2 FQGNSA. The CDR3 loop spans 15 amino acids. V shed 5 bases, J shed 6 bases, and the junction held 10 bases outside the gene matches. Complete variable domain (other parts from reference TRBV7-2 and TRBJ2-3): GAGVSQSPSNKVTEKGKDVELRCDPISGHTALYWYRQSLGQGLEFLIYFQGNSAPDKSGLPSDRFSAERTGGSVSTLTIQRTQQEDSAVYLCASSPVGGGLDTQYFGPGTRLTVL.

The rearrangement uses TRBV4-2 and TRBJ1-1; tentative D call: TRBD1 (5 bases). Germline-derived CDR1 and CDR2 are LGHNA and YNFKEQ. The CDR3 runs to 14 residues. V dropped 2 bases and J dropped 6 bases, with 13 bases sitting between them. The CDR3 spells CASSQPWQGAEAFF. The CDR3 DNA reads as TGTGCCAGCAGCCAACCCTGGCAGGGCGCTGAAGCTTTCTTT.

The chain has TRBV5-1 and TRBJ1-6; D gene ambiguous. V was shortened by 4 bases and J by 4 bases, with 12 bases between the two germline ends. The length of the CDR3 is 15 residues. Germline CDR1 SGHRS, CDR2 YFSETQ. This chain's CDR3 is CASSRSGSYNSPLHF. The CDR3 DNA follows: TGCGCCAGCAGCCGCTCGGGGTCTTATAATTCACCCCTCCACTTT.

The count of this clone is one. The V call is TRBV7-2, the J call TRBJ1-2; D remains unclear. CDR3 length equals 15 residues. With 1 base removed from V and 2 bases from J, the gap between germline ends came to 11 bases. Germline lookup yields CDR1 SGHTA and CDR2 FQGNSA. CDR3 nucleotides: TGTGCCAGCAGCTTAGTTTGGCCTCAGAACTATGGCTACACCTTC. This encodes CASSLVWPQNYGYTF.

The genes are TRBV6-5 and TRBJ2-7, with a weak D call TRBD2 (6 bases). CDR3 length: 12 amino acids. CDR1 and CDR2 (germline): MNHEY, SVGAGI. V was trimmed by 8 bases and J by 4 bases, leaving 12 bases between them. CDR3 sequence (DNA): TGTGCCAGCCGGGACTTTTTTTACGAGCAGTACTTC. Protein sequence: CASRDFFYEQYF.

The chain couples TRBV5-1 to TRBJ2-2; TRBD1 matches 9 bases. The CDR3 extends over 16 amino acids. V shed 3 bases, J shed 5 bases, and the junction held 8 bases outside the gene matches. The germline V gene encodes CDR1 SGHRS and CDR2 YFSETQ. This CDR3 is CASSYPGQGSTGELFF. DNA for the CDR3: TGCGCCAGCAGCTACCCGGGACAGGGTAGTACCGGGGAGCTGTTTTTT.

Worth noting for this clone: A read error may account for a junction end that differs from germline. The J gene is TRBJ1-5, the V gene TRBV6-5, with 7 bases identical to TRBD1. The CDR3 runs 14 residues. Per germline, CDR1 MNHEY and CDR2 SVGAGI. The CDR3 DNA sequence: TGTGCCAGTAGTTACTTTACAGGGGTGGGCCCCCAGCATTTT. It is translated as CASSYFTGVGPQHF.

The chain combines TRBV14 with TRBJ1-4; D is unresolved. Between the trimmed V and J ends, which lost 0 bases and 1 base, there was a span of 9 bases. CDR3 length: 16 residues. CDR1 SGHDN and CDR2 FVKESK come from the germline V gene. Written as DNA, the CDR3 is TGTGCCAGCAGCCAAGATCTTGGAGAAACTAATGAAAAACTGTTTTTT. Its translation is CASSQDLGETNEKLFF.

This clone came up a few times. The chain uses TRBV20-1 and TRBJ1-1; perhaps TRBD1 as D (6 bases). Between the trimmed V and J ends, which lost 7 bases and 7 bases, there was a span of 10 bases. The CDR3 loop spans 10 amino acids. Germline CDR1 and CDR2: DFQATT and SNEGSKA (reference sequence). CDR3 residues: CSGRTVEAFF. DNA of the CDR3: TGCAGTGGGAGGACAGTTGAAGCTTTCTTT.